Listed here are 26 T cell receptor beta chains from one sample, sequenced in a study of T cells after somatic rescue of genetic block. The table came from immunoSEQ multiplex PCR; TCRdb's copy has only in-frame clones and leaves some out. Of over 9,000 clones listed, under 85% are singletons. The specimen was peripheral blood mononuclear cells (PBMCs). These receptors came from a boy younger than 18.

The chain joins TRBV7-6 to TRBJ2-3; 8 positions agree with TRBD2. CDR3 size: 13 residues. V shed 5 bases and J 6 bases; nucleotides not matched to a gene: 4. CDR1 is SGHVS and CDR2 is FNYEAQ in the germline V gene. CDR3 sequence: CASSRTSWDTQYF. The CDR3 DNA is TGTGCCAGCAGCAGGACTAGCTGGGATACGCAGTATTTT.

The chain has TRBV6-5 and TRBJ1-2, with D hard to call. CDR1 and CDR2 from the germline V gene are MNHEY and SVGAGI. This CDR3 is 14 amino acids long. V was shortened by 1 base and J by 6 bases, with 12 bases between the two germline ends. The CDR3 region is CASSYYRGSDGYTF. As DNA, the CDR3 is TGTGCCAGCAGTTACTACCGGGGATCGGATGGCTACACCTTC.

The J gene is TRBJ2-7, the V gene TRBV2; 9 bases are a match to TRBD1. Unmatched junction bases numbered 7, after V lost 7 bases and J lost 3 bases. The CDR3 runs to 14 residues. Looked up from germline, CDR1 is SNHLY and CDR2 is FYNNEI. CDR3 protein: CASKRQGESYEQYF. The CDR3 region has the DNA TGTGCCAGCAAGAGACAGGGGGAGAGCTACGAGCAGTACTTC.

This sequence joins TRBV4-2 and TRBJ1-4; D gene uncertain. Trimming removed 1 base at V and 6 bases at J, with 15 bases between. CDR3 length equals 16 residues. CDR1 and CDR2 (germline): LGHNA, YNFKEQ. Here the CDR3 reads CASSQVYRAVDEKLFF. In DNA, the CDR3 is TGTGCCAGCAGCCAAGTTTATAGGGCGGTGGATGAAAAACTGTTTTTT.

The gene calls are TRBV5-1 and TRBJ2-1; 13 bases align to TRBD2. V dropped 0 bases and J dropped 12; count of bases not matched to a gene: 6. In germline, CDR1 is SGHRS, CDR2 YFSETQ. The CDR3 covers 15 residues. In DNA, the CDR3 is TGCGCCAGCAGCTTGGCACTAGCGGGAGGGCCAGGGCAGTTCTTC. Amino acid sequence: CASSLALAGGPGQFF.

This sequence joins TRBV7-8 and TRBJ2-1; D unresolved. This CDR3 is 13 amino acids long. The V and J ends lost 2 bases and 5 bases respectively, with 7 bases between them. CDR1 and CDR2 from the germline V gene are SGHVS and FQNEAQ. Here the CDR3 DNA reads TGTGCCAGCAGCTTAACACCCAACAATGAGCAGTTCTTC. Translated, it gives CASSLTPNNEQFF.

This clone was seen more than once but under ten times. The CDR3 coding sequence is TGCGCCAGCAGCTTGGGACTTATCAACAGCTACAATGAGCAGTTCTTC. It specifies CASSLGLINSYNEQFF. The chain couples TRBV5-1 to TRBJ2-1; D unresolved. Germline V gene sequence: CDR1 SGHRS, CDR2 YFSETQ. This CDR3 has 16 residues. Trimming took off 0 bases at V and 3 bases at J, with 13 bases between the two ends. Full variable domain (rest looked up from reference TRBV5-1 and TRBJ2-1): KAGVTQTPRYLIKTRGQQVTLSCSPISGHRSVSWYQQTPGQGLQFLFEYFSETQRNKGNFPGRFSGRQFSNSRSEMNVSTLELGDSALYLCASSLGLINSYNEQFFGPGTRLTVL.

The chain combines TRBV28 with TRBJ2-5, with 8 bases matching TRBD2. This CDR3 comprises 14 residues. V lost 5 bases, J lost 5 bases, and 7 bases stayed unmatched. The germline gives CDR1 MDHEN, CDR2 SYDVKM. The CDR3 loop is CASSPPASGETQYF. The CDR3 coding sequence is TGTGCCAGCAGTCCCCCGGCTAGCGGGGAGACCCAGTACTTC. The entire variable domain, with the rest obtained from reference TRBV28 and TRBJ2-5, is as follows: DVKVTQSSRYLVKRTGEKVFLECVQDMDHENMFWYRQDPGLGLRLIYFSYDVKMKEKGDIPEGYSVSREKKERFSLILESASTNQTSMYLCASSPPASGETQYFGPGTRLLVL.

This chain joins TRBV5-5 and TRBJ1-1; D unresolved. Trimming removed 2 bases from V and 4 bases from J, with 9 bases in between. This CDR3 comprises 13 residues. The V gene's germline CDR1 is SGHKS and CDR2 YYEKEE (reference sequence). Here the CDR3 DNA reads TGTGCCAGCAGCTTAGGGCCGATCACTGAAGCTTTCTTT. It is translated as CASSLGPITEAFF.

The sample holds one count of this clone. The V and J genes are TRBV4-3 and TRBJ1-4; 8 bases map to TRBD1. Germline V gives CDR1 LGHNA, CDR2 YSLEER. Losses at the gene ends were 2 bases for V and 6 bases for J; bases not matched to a gene: 5. This CDR3 contains 15 residues. CDR3 coding DNA: TGCGCCAGCAGCCAATCGGACAGGGACCATGAAAAACTGTTTTTT. This codes for CASSQSDRDHEKLFF.

The CDR3, as DNA: TGCGCCAGCAGCCAAGGTGTTAGGCTAGCGGGGGTGAGCTACAATGAGCAGTTCTTC. Translating gives CASSQGVRLAGVSYNEQFF. The genes are TRBV4-1 and TRBJ2-1; 10 positions agree with TRBD2. Losses at the gene ends were 1 base for V and 3 bases for J; bases not matched to a gene: 12. The germline gives CDR1 MGHRA, CDR2 YSYEKL. The CDR3 covers 19 residues.

The genes are TRBV7-2 and TRBJ2-7; D is ambiguous. This CDR3 region has 14 residues. Trimming left V 1 base short and J 2 bases short, with 9 bases between. From germline, CDR1 is SGHTA and CDR2 FQGNSA. The CDR3 loop is CASSLVLGPYEQYF. CDR3 coding DNA: TGTGCCAGCAGCTTAGTCTTGGGTCCCTACGAGCAGTACTTC.

The V and J genes are TRBV5-4 and TRBJ1-1; a possible D gene is TRBD1 (6 bases). This CDR3 is built from 15 residues. V was pared by 2 bases and J by 4 bases, with 15 bases between. Germline V gene lookup returns CDR1 SGHNT and CDR2 YYREEE (reference sequence). The CDR3 region has the DNA TGTGCCAGCAGCTTCACAACAGGGAGGAGCACTGAAGCTTTCTTT. Protein sequence: CASSFTTGRSTEAFF.

This clone was seen more than once but under ten times. V usage is TRBV19 and J usage is TRBJ2-4; D possibly corresponds to TRBD2 (5 bases). The V gene's germline CDR1 is LNHDA and CDR2 SQIVND (reference sequence). The V gene lost 5 bases and the J gene lost 9 bases, with 14 bases spanning the gap. CDR3 length: 13 residues. CDR3 DNA: TGTGCCAGTAGTGGAAGGTCAGGAGGCATTCAGTACTTC. This sequence encodes CASSGRSGGIQYF.

The chain employs TRBV5-1 and TRBJ2-7; D might be TRBD2 (6 bases). V was shortened by 4 bases and J by 3 bases, with 11 bases between the two germline ends. This CDR3 contains 13 residues. Per the germline V gene, CDR1 is SGHRS and CDR2 is YFSETQ. CDR3 loop: CASSQQAGYEQYF. The CDR3 DNA follows: TGCGCCAGCAGCCAACAAGCGGGCTACGAGCAGTACTTC.

The chain recombines TRBV5-6 with TRBJ2-1; D might be TRBD1 (5 bases). The V end lost 1 base, the J end lost 7 bases, and 15 bases lay between the germline ends. The CDR3 loop spans 15 amino acids. Germline V lookup: CDR1 SGHDT, CDR2 YYEEEE. The CDR3 DNA sequence: TGTGCCAGCAGCTTGAGGGGCCCCCTCGAGAATGAGCAGTTCTTC. Its translation: CASSLRGPLENEQFF.

The CDR3 nucleotides are TGTGCCAGCAGCTGGGTAGGGGGGATTCTTTCTGCCCAGTACTTC. The encoded protein is CASSWVGGILSAQYF. This chain connects TRBV7-6 to TRBJ2-5; D is perhaps TRBD1 or TRBD2 (6 bases each). V was pared by 4 bases and J by 9 bases, with 21 bases between. This CDR3 has 15 amino acids. From germline, CDR1 is SGHVS and CDR2 FNYEAQ.

The V and J genes are TRBV29-1 and TRBJ2-1; weak D call: TRBD2 (5 bases). The ends were cut back, 6 bases at V and 4 bases at J, with 16 bases in the middle. CDR1 is SQVTM, CDR2 ANQGSEA, per germline. This CDR3 region has 14 residues. The CDR3 DNA is TGCAGCGTCGGTACTAGTTCCTCTTACAATGAGCAGTTCTTC. Translated: CSVGTSSSYNEQFF.

The V gene is TRBV7-8, the J gene TRBJ2-7; 10 positions match TRBD2. The CDR3 contains 18 residues. V gave up 1 base and J gave up 0 bases; unmatched junction bases: 9. The germline gives CDR1 SGHVS, CDR2 FQNEAQ. CDR3 sequence reads: CASSLGLAGATFSYEQYF. In DNA form, the CDR3 reads TGTGCCAGCAGCTTAGGGCTAGCGGGGGCCACATTCTCCTACGAGCAGTACTTC.

The chain has TRBV15 and TRBJ2-1; 9 bases agree with TRBD2. V shed 1 base, J shed 8 bases, and the junction held 6 bases outside the gene matches. The CDR3 runs 15 residues. Germline V gives CDR1 LNHNV, CDR2 YYDKDF (reference sequence). Here the CDR3 reads CATSRVAGEGDEQFF. Here the CDR3 DNA reads TGTGCCACCAGCAGAGTAGCGGGAGAGGGGGATGAGCAGTTCTTC.

The rearrangement links TRBV5-1 to TRBJ1-2; 7 nucleotides match TRBD1. There are 16 residues in the CDR3. The germline V gene has CDR1 SGHRS and CDR2 YFSETQ. Trimming removed 2 bases from V and 6 bases from J; junction bases left unmatched: 13. The CDR3 reads CASSLEQGRGADGYTF. The CDR3 DNA reads TGCGCCAGCAGCTTAGAACAGGGGCGTGGGGCGGATGGCTACACCTTC.

This clone was detected once. The genes are TRBV4-3 and TRBJ2-7, with D perhaps matching TRBD2 (6 bases). There are 16 residues in the CDR3. V dropped 0 bases and J dropped 2 bases, with 14 bases sitting between them. CDR1 is LGHNA and CDR2 is YSLEER in the germline V gene. The CDR3 DNA follows: TGCGCCAGCAGCCAAGATTGGGGAGGCCTTCCCTACGAGCAGTACTTC. Protein product: CASSQDWGGLPYEQYF.

This clone showed up just a few times. The chain uses TRBV4-3 and TRBJ2-3; a weak D match, TRBD2 (7 bases). Trimming shortened V by 4 bases and J by 4 bases, and 24 bases separated the two germline ends. Germline V gene data show CDR1 as LGHNA and CDR2 as YSLEER. The CDR3 has 18 amino acids. The CDR3 sequence is CASSPEAYAGALPDTQYF. CDR3 DNA: TGCGCCAGCAGCCCCGAAGCTTATGCGGGGGCCCTCCCAGATACGCAGTATTTT.

In its sample, this clone was seen once. V is TRBV2 and J is TRBJ1-4, with D uncertain. V was cut by 8 bases and J by 4 bases, with 14 bases left in between. Germline V gives CDR1 SNHLY, CDR2 FYNNEI. The CDR3 sequence is 14 residues long. The chain's CDR3 is CASGEEAFNEKLFF. In DNA form, the CDR3 reads TGTGCCAGCGGGGAGGAAGCGTTTAATGAAAAACTGTTTTTT.

This chain connects TRBV2 to TRBJ2-2; D remains ambiguous. The CDR3 consists of 12 residues. V lost 4 bases, J lost 7 bases, and 7 bases lay in between. CDR1 SNHLY and CDR2 FYNNEI come from the germline V gene. The CDR3 bases are TGTGCCAGCAGTGGGGATAGCGGGGAGCTGTTTTTT. It specifies CASSGDSGELFF.

Only one count was recorded for this clone. The rearrangement links TRBV6-5 to TRBJ1-5; the match to TRBD1 covers 11 bases. The CDR3 is 14 amino acids. Germline V gene lookup returns CDR1 MNHEY and CDR2 SVGAGI. The trim removed 4 bases at V and 7 bases at J, leaving 3 bases unmatched. The CDR3 region has the DNA TGTGCCAGCAGTTTCGGGACAGGGGGACAGCCCCAGCATTTT. Its translation is CASSFGTGGQPQHF.